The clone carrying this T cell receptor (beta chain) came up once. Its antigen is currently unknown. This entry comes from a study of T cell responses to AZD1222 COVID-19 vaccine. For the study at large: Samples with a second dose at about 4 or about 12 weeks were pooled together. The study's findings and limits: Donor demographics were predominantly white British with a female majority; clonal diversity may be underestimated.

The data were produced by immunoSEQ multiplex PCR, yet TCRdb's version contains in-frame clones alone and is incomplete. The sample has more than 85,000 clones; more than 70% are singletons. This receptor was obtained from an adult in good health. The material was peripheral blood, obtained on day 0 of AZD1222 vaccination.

The chain's CDR3 is CASSPDINSPLHF. The CDR3 DNA is TGTGCCAGCTCACCAGATATAAATTCACCCCTCCACTTT. The genes are TRBV18 and TRBJ1-6; the D is unclear. Germline CDR1 is KGHSH and CDR2 is LQKENI. This CDR3 comprises 13 residues. The ends were cut back, 2 bases at V and 7 bases at J, with 6 bases in the middle.